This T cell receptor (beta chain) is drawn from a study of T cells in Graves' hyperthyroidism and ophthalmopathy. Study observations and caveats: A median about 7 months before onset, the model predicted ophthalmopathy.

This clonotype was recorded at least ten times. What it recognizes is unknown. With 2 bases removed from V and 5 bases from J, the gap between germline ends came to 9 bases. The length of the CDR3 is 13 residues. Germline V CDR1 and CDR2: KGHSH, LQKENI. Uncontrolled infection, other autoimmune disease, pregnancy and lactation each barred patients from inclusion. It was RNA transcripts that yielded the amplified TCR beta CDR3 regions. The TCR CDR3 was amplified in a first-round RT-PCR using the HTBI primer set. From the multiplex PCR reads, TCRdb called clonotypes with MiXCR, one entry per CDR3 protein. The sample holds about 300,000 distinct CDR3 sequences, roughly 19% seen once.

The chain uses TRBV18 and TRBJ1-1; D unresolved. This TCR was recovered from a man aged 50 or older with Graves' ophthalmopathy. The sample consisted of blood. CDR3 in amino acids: CASSPDGSTEAFF. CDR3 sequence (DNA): TGTGCCAGCTCACCAGACGGTTCGACTGAAGCTTTCTTT.